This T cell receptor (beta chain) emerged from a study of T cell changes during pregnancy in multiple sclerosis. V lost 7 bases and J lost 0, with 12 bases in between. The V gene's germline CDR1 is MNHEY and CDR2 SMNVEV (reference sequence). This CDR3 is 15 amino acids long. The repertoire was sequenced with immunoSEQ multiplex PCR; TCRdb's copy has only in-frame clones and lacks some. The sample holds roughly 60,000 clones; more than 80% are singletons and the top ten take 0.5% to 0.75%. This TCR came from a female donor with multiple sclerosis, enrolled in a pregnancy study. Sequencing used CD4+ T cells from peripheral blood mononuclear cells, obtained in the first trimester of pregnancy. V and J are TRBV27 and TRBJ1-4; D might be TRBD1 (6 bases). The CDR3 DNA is TGTGCCAGCACCCAGAACAGGGCAACTAATGAAAAACTGTTTTTT. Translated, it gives CASTQNRATNEKLFF.